A single sample is the source of the 8 T cell receptor beta chains below, sequenced in a study of blood T cell repertoires in COVID-19. Sequencing was performed with immunoSEQ multiplex PCR; in TCRdb, only in-frame clones are kept and a portion is missing. The sample yields about 260,000 clones, roughly 88% seen once. The sequenced material came from peripheral blood. These receptors were collected from a woman aged 70 to 79 with COVID-19, enrolled during active disease.

This sequence joins TRBV28 and TRBJ2-7; 8 bases match TRBD2. Looked up from germline, CDR1 is MDHEN and CDR2 is SYDVKM. The CDR3 is 12 amino acids. V dropped 6 bases and J dropped 12; count of bases not matched to a gene: 10. The CDR3 here is CASSISGAAAYF. CDR3 sequence (DNA): TGTGCCAGCAGCATTAGCGGGGCCGCGGCGTACTTC.

The chain recombines TRBV7-6 with TRBJ1-1; 9 bases match TRBD1. CDR3 size: 15 residues. Trimming took 5 bases from V and 2 from J; bases not matched to a gene: 6. Looked up from germline, CDR1 is SGHVS and CDR2 is FNYEAQ. CDR3 sequence: CASSHAGQGNTEAFF. The CDR3 DNA follows: TGTGCCAGCAGCCATGCGGGACAGGGTAACACTGAAGCTTTCTTT.

This clone appeared a few times. This chain's CDR3 is CASSKASGRYEQYF. The CDR3 region has the DNA TGTGCCAGTAGTAAGGCTAGCGGGAGATACGAGCAGTACTTC. The gene calls are TRBV19 and TRBJ2-7, with TRBD2 identical over 10 bases. The CDR3 covers 14 residues. Germline loops: CDR1 LNHDA, CDR2 SQIVND (reference sequence). V dropped 4 bases and J dropped 4; count of bases not matched to a gene: 4.

CDR3 sequence reads: CASSPRTANYGYTF. The CDR3 region has the DNA TGTGCCAGCAGCCCGAGGACAGCTAACTATGGCTACACCTTC. The chain employs TRBV7-6 and TRBJ1-2; TRBD1 is a possible D gene (6 bases). Germline V CDR1 and CDR2: SGHVS, FNYEAQ. With 5 bases removed from V and 0 bases from J, the gap between germline ends came to 10 bases. The CDR3 totals 14 residues.

The chain is built from TRBV19 and TRBJ2-2; TRBD1 matches at 12 bases. Trimming took 0 bases from V and 4 from J; bases not matched to a gene: 0. Germline V gives CDR1 LNHDA, CDR2 SQIVND (reference sequence). The CDR3 loop spans 16 amino acids. The DNA for the CDR3 is TGTGCCAGTAGTATAGAGGGACAGGGGGCCACCGGGGAGCTGTTTTTT. Residues: CASSIEGQGATGELFF.

A single count supports this clone. V and J are TRBV19 and TRBJ2-2, with D tentatively TRBD1 (6 bases). Trimming took off 6 bases at V and 4 bases at J, with 12 bases between the two ends. This CDR3 spans 14 amino acids. Germline V gene data show CDR1 as LNHDA and CDR2 as SQIVND (reference sequence). DNA for the CDR3: TGTGCCAGTAGCAATCAGGGGTCCACCGGGGAGCTGTTTTTT. This encodes CASSNQGSTGELFF.

The rearrangement uses TRBV5-1 and TRBJ1-1, with TRBD1 identical over 7 bases. Germline CDR1 reads SGHRS; CDR2 reads YFSETQ. Losses at the gene ends were 4 bases for V and 1 base for J; bases not matched to a gene: 4. The CDR3 spans 14 residues. The CDR3 is CASSGRTGNTEAFF. CDR3 sequence (DNA): TGCGCCAGCAGCGGGAGGACAGGGAACACTGAAGCTTTCTTT.

The chain is built from TRBV4-1 and TRBJ2-1, with a tentative D call TRBD2 (5 bases). The CDR3 is 17 residues long. V was trimmed by 2 bases and J by 2 bases, leaving 16 bases between them. Germline values: CDR1 MGHRA, CDR2 YSYEKL. The CDR3 DNA sequence: TGCGCCAGCAGCCAATCAACTACTAGGTCCCCCTACAATGAGCAGTTCTTC. Protein product: CASSQSTTRSPYNEQFF.